This entry concerns a single T cell receptor (beta chain). This receptor's antigen is unknown. Base qualities are missing; no much larger clone stands one base away. The sample comes from a study of technical replicates of blood from a handful of donors (dated by TCRdb to the late 2010s). Libraries were prepared through the immunoSEQ multiplex PCR assay. Drawn from immuneACCESS, this table holds only the in-frame rearrangements with V and J called that TCRdb kept. Clones are partly lost; checked studies trace under half to an unresolved V gene and leave the rest unexplained. Recorded for this sample are approximately 59,000 clones; roughly 86% of them occurred a single time. The leading ten clones occupy around 5.1% of the sample. The CDR1 and CDR2 encoded by the germline V gene are SGHTA and FQGNSA. V ends up 1 base short and J 2 bases short, with an unmatched junction base count of 5. Including cysteine and phenylalanine, the CDR3 has 16 amino acids. Only the CDR3 DNA is retained, 48 bases long and in frame from the first base.

Recombination connected TRBV7-2 to TRBJ1-5, with 7 middle bases fitting TRBD1. The clonotype was recovered from a human donor in good health. Some clones in this sample may be carry-over from other donors' samples. The source material was PBMCs. Here is the DNA: TGTGCCAGCAGCTTAGTAGGGGGCAAGGGCAATCAGCCCCAGCATTTT. This gives the protein CASSLVGGKGNQPQHF.